The rows below give T cell receptor beta chains drawn from one sample of a study of T cell responses to AZD1222 COVID-19 vaccine. Assay: immunoSEQ multiplex PCR; the TCRdb copy retains only in-frame clones and omits some. The repertoire holds about 150,000 clones, with approximately 85% as singletons. The source was peripheral blood, collected on day 0 of AZD1222 vaccination. These receptors were obtained from an adult in good health. Each CDR3 is given with its conserved first and last residue. Each record gives: V gene, J gene, CDR3 protein.

v_gene: TRBV6-5
j_gene: TRBJ1-2
CDR3aa: CASSPTAGFGYTF

v_gene: TRBV2
j_gene: TRBJ1-6
CDR3aa: CASSPGTGSTLHF

v_gene: TRBV6-5
j_gene: TRBJ1-1
CDR3aa: CASRKRTGNTEAFF

v_gene: TRBV5-1
j_gene: TRBJ2-5
CDR3aa: CASSLATGEETQYF

v_gene: TRBV11-2
j_gene: TRBJ2-1
CDR3aa: CASSLAQTGQFF

v_gene: TRBV19
j_gene: TRBJ1-4
CDR3aa: CASTETGYEKLFF

v_gene: TRBV9
j_gene: TRBJ1-1
CDR3aa: CASSAALLQGNTEAFF

v_gene: TRBV30
j_gene: TRBJ1-5
CDR3aa: CAWSDRVNQPQHF

v_gene: TRBV7-9
j_gene: TRBJ1-2
CDR3aa: CASSYGTLPGYTF

v_gene: TRBV27
j_gene: TRBJ1-5
CDR3aa: CASSRTGYYQPQHF

v_gene: TRBV21-1
j_gene: TRBJ2-7
CDR3aa: CASSKTWQSYEQYF

v_gene: TRBV28
j_gene: TRBJ2-5
CDR3aa: CASTTGGGGETQYF

v_gene: TRBV3-1/TRBV3-2
j_gene: TRBJ2-1
CDR3aa: CASSQERGSYNEQFF

v_gene: TRBV30
j_gene: TRBJ1-2
CDR3aa: CAWISLKSYTF

v_gene: TRBV5-1
j_gene: TRBJ2-7
CDR3aa: CASSWTTGTGSYEQYF

v_gene: TRBV5-1
j_gene: TRBJ2-3
CDR3aa: CASSPGLAGGTDTQYF

v_gene: TRBV10-2
j_gene: TRBJ1-1
CDR3aa: CASSLGQDTEAFF

v_gene: TRBV23-1
j_gene: TRBJ2-7
CDR3aa: CASSQCRRTSYEQYF

v_gene: TRBV6-4
j_gene: TRBJ1-6
CDR3aa: CASTVGGHNSPLHF

v_gene: TRBV3-1/TRBV3-2
j_gene: TRBJ1-1
CDR3aa: CASSQAPPSEAFF

v_gene: TRBV18
j_gene: TRBJ2-1
CDR3aa: CASSTILAREQFF

v_gene: TRBV7-6
j_gene: TRBJ1-2
CDR3aa: CASSPDGQGAWGYTF

v_gene: TRBV24-1
j_gene: TRBJ2-3
CDR3aa: CATSDNSGPTDTQYF

v_gene: TRBV11-2
j_gene: TRBJ1-3
CDR3aa: CASSLWSSGLGNTIYF

v_gene: TRBV5-6
j_gene: TRBJ2-7
CDR3aa: CASSLEDSLLQYF

v_gene: TRBV2
j_gene: TRBJ2-7
CDR3aa: CAGRQDNYEQYF

v_gene: TRBV6-5
j_gene: TRBJ2-5
CDR3aa: CASNRRVGAETQYF

v_gene: TRBV10-3
j_gene: TRBJ1-2
CDR3aa: CAIRGTPGQDNYGYTF